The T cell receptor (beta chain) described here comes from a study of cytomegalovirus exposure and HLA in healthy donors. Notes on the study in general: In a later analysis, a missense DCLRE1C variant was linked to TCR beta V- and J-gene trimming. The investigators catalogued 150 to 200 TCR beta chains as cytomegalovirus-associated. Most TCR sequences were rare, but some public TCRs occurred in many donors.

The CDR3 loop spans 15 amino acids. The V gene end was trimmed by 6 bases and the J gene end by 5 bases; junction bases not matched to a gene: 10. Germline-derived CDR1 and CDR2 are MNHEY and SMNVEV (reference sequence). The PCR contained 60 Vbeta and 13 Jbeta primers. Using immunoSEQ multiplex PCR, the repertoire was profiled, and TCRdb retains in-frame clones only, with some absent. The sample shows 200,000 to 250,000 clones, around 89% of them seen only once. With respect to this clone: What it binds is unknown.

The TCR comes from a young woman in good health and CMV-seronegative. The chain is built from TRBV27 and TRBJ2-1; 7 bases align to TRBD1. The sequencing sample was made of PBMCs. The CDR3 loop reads CASRVDRAPNNEQFF. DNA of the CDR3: TGTGCCAGCAGGGTCGACAGGGCACCCAACAATGAGCAGTTCTTC.